The 29 T cell receptor beta chains below come from one sample, sequenced in a study of T cell clonality in common variable immunodeficiency (dated by TCRdb to about 2015). Summary of the overall study and its limitations: Reportedly, TCRbeta sequences from CVID had fewer deletions and N-nucleotide insertions, and highly modified clones with 13 or more V deletions were absent from CVID.

Library preparation used the immunoSEQ multiplex PCR assay. TCRdb obtained this table from immuneACCESS and retained in-frame rearrangements with V and J assigned. These tables miss some clones; where compared with another copy, unresolved V genes account for less than half of the shortfall, and the remainder is unexplained. The sample comprises about 5,000 clones, and every one was counted more than once. The ten top clones hold roughly 13% of the sample. Antigen specificity for these receptors is unknown. The sample was peripheral blood mononuclear cells. The receptor source for this set is a human donor with common variable immunodeficiency.

To note about this clone: With the read ending 3 residues before the CDR3 end, the germline J gene is used to fill in that end. The chain couples TRBV19 to TRBJ2-3, with 11 bases lining up with TRBD1. The germline gives CDR1 LNHDA, CDR2 SQIVND (reference sequence). Trimming cost V 10 bases and J 3 bases; bases outside gene matches: 12. This CDR3 comprises 16 residues. The CDR3 DNA, read in part, is TGTGCCACAGCTAATCCGGGACAGGGGGAAACAGATACG. Translating it yields CATANPGQGETDT. The entire CDR3 is CATANPGQGETDTQYF.

Concerning this clone itself: The CDR3 goes on 3 residues after the read ends, and that part is filled in from the germline J gene. This sequence joins TRBV19 and TRBJ1-5, with D possibly TRBD1 on 6 matching bases. V shed 5 bases and J shed 0 bases, with 8 bases lying between them. The CDR3 is made up of 14 amino acids. Germline values: CDR1 LNHDA, CDR2 SQIVND (reference sequence). The CDR3 sequence is CASSGQISNQPQHF. CDR3 DNA (partial): TGTGCCAGTAGTGGACAGATTAGCAATCAGCCC.

About this clone: Read coverage stops 3 residues before the CDR3 terminus; the germline J gene supplies the remainder. The chain joins TRBV18 to TRBJ1-5; 7 positions match TRBD1. CDR3 length: 16 residues. Germline-derived CDR1 and CDR2 are KGHSH and LQKENI. The junction had 8 bases not matched to a gene; V was cut back by 5 bases and J by 1 base. Incomplete CDR3 DNA: TGTGCCAGCTCATCCCTGAACAGGGGAAGCAATCAGCCC. This encodes CASSSLNRGSNQP. The full-length CDR3 reads as CASSSLNRGSNQPQHF.

The sample holds many counts of this clone. The DNA ends 3 residues before the CDR3 does, and the rest of the CDR3 is filled in from the germline J gene. The V and J genes are TRBV12-3 or TRBV12-4 and TRBJ2-7; TRBD1 might be the D (5 bases). This CDR3 has 14 residues. Trimming shortened V by 3 bases and J by 4 bases, and 13 bases separated the two germline ends. Partial CDR3 DNA: TGTGCCAGCAGTTTGGCAGGGCCGGATTACGAG. It is translated as CASSLAGPDYE. The CDR3 in its entirety is CASSLAGPDYEQYF.

In the case of this clone: The read terminates 3 residues before the CDR3 end, so the remaining end is supplied by the germline J gene. The chain uses TRBV7-8 and TRBJ1-2; D remains unclear. Germline CDR1 is SGHVS and CDR2 is FQNEAQ. V lost 1 base, J lost 1 base, and 10 bases lay in between. This CDR3 is 15 amino acids long. The CDR3 loop reads CASSLDVGSNYGYTF. Partial CDR3 DNA: TGTGCCAGCAGCTTAGACGTGGGCAGTAACTATGGC.

In this sample, this clone turned up many times. The read ends 3 residues early relative to the CDR3; the germline J gene fills the gap. The V call is TRBV20-1, the J call TRBJ2-1, with TRBD2 matching 12 bases. This CDR3 has 19 amino acids. V gave up 0 bases and J gave up 0 bases; unmatched junction bases: 9. Germline CDR1 reads DFQATT; CDR2 reads SNEGSKA (reference sequence). CDR3 DNA, as far as it was read: TGCAGTGCTAGAGATTTTAGGCTAGCGGGAGGGCCCTCCTACAATGAG. This translates into CSARDFRLAGGPSYNE. The whole CDR3 region reads CSARDFRLAGGPSYNEQFF.

The sample holds many counts of this clone. The sequenced fragment ends 3 residues before the CDR3 boundary, so the rest is inferred from the germline J gene. V usage is TRBV7-9 and J usage is TRBJ2-5, with a tentative D call TRBD1 (6 bases). CDR1 and CDR2 from the germline V gene are SEHNR and FQNEAQ (reference sequence). Trimming left V 6 bases short and J 5 bases short, with 13 bases between. This CDR3 has 13 residues. The DNA read from the CDR3 is TGTGCCAGCAGGTCAGGGGCACGGGAGACC. Translated, it gives CASRSGARET. The full CDR3 reads CASRSGARETQYF.

This clone was seen at least ten times. The read comes to an end 3 residues before the CDR3 does, leaving the germline J gene to fill in the end. The chain combines TRBV18 with TRBJ2-7, with D possibly TRBD1 on 6 matching bases. The CDR3 sequence is 14 residues long. Trimming pared 2 bases from V and 3 bases from J, leaving 11 bases between. Per the germline V gene, CDR1 is KGHSH and CDR2 is LQKENI. The CDR3 reads CASSPATGSYEQYF. The sequenced CDR3 bases are TGTGCCAGCTCACCAGCCACAGGGAGCTACGAG.

This clone was seen at least ten times. The sequence runs out 3 residues before the end of the CDR3; the remainder is reconstructed from the germline J gene. The chain uses TRBV29-1 and TRBJ2-5, with 7 bases identical to TRBD1. CDR1 is SQVTM and CDR2 is ANQGSEA in the germline V gene. The length of the CDR3 is 12 residues. Trimming removed 7 bases from V and 4 bases from J; junction bases left unmatched: 6. The CDR3 loop is CSARGQLETQYF. The DNA read from the CDR3 is TGCAGCGCTAGGGGGCAACTAGAGACC. Full variable domain (missing parts from reference TRBV29-1 and TRBJ2-5): SAVISQKPSRDICQRGTSLTIQCQVDSQVTMMFWYRQQPGQSLTLIATANQGSEATYESGFVIDKFPISRPNLTFSTLTVSNMSPEDSSIYLCSARGQLETQYFGPGTRLLVL.

Concerning this clone itself: The read ends 3 residues shy of where the CDR3 ends; the end is completed using the germline J gene. The rearrangement links TRBV6-1 to TRBJ2-1, with a possible D match to TRBD2 (6 bases). Trimming stripped 2 bases from V and 8 bases from J, with 19 bases between. From germline, CDR1 is MNHNS and CDR2 SASEGT. The CDR3 is made up of 16 amino acids. CDR3 loop: CASSERVGSQRDEQFF. Incomplete CDR3 DNA: TGTGCCAGCAGTGAAAGGGTGGGCAGTCAGCGGGATGAG.

This clone was recorded a few times. The read halts 3 residues ahead of the CDR3 end, with the missing end drawn from the germline J gene. This chain uses TRBV19 with TRBJ2-7, with 9 bases that match TRBD1. Germline V CDR1 and CDR2: LNHDA, SQIVND (reference sequence). J gave up 4 bases and V 4 bases, and 11 bases lay outside the gene matches. The CDR3 length is 16 residues. Here the CDR3 reads CASSKGSGTGFYEQYF. The sequenced part of the CDR3 DNA is TGTGCCAGTAGTAAGGGATCCGGGACAGGGTTTTACGAG.

On this clone itself: Read sequence stops 3 residues before the CDR3 end, and the germline J gene provides the missing end. The chain recombines TRBV7-2 with TRBJ1-2, with 8 bases fitting TRBD1. V shed 5 bases, J shed 0 bases, and the junction held 5 bases outside the gene matches. Looked up from germline, CDR1 is SGHTA and CDR2 is FQGNSA. The CDR3 runs to 15 residues. The DNA read from the CDR3 is TGTGCCAGCAGCATCAGGGGGCGACCTAACTATGGC. Protein: CASSIRGRPNYG. The whole CDR3 sequence is CASSIRGRPNYGYTF.

This clone appeared many times. Read sequence stops 3 residues before the CDR3 end, and the germline J gene provides the missing end. The chain recombines TRBV5-1 with TRBJ2-1, with 10 bases fitting TRBD2. The CDR3 loop spans 17 amino acids. V shed 3 bases, J shed 3 bases, and the junction held 9 bases outside the gene matches. Germline V gene lookup returns CDR1 SGHRS and CDR2 YFSETQ. CDR3 protein: CASSSEIGLAVYNEQFF. Incomplete CDR3 DNA: TGCGCCAGCAGCTCGGAGATCGGACTAGCGGTCTACAATGAG.

This clone was seen a handful of times. The read terminates 3 residues ahead of where the CDR3 ends, so the germline J gene completes it. V gene TRBV7-9 combines with J gene TRBJ2-7; no definite D call. This CDR3 comprises 12 residues. The V end was cut by 2 bases, the J end by 5 bases, with 7 bases between. Per germline, CDR1 SEHNR and CDR2 FQNEAQ (reference sequence). This CDR3 reads CASSLQDHEQYF. Incomplete CDR3 DNA: TGTGCCAGCAGCTTACAGGATCACGAG.

The table lists this clone with a few counts. The read falls 3 residues short of the CDR3 end, and the missing part is taken from the germline J gene. This chain joins TRBV6-2 or TRBV6-3 and TRBJ1-1; 9 bases agree with TRBD1. V dropped 5 bases and J dropped 5; count of bases not matched to a gene: 9. The CDR3 sequence is 15 residues long. Germline V CDR1 and CDR2: MNHEY, SVGEGT. This CDR3 is CASSATGGASTEAFF. The covered CDR3 bases are TGTGCCAGCAGTGCAACAGGGGGCGCGAGTACTGAA.

By frequency in the sample, this clone is medium-sized (0.01 to 0.1%). The read stops 3 residues short of the end of the CDR3; the missing end is completed from the germline J gene. The rearrangement joins TRBV28 to TRBJ2-7, with 9 bases matching TRBD2. Germline-derived CDR1 and CDR2 are MDHEN and SYDVKM. V gave up 3 bases and J gave up 4 bases; unmatched junction bases: 7. The CDR3 runs to 15 residues. The CDR3 protein is CASSFQLGLAYEQYF. Incomplete CDR3 DNA: TGTGCCAGCAGTTTTCAATTGGGACTAGCTTACGAG.

Relative to its sample, this clone is medium-sized. The read terminates 3 residues before the CDR3 end, so the remaining end is supplied by the germline J gene. V is TRBV28 and J is TRBJ2-7; TRBD1 aligns across 11 bases. From germline, CDR1 is MDHEN and CDR2 SYDVKM. The CDR3 runs 15 residues. V lost 8 bases to trimming and J lost 2 bases; unmatched junction nucleotides: 8. CDR3 protein: CASGTWTGGPYEQYF. CDR3 DNA (partial): TGTGCCAGCGGGACCTGGACAGGGGGCCCCTACGAG. The full variable domain, its missing parts supplied by reference TRBV28 and TRBJ2-7, is DVKVTQSSRYLVKRTGEKVFLECVQDMDHENMFWYRQDPGLGLRLIYFSYDVKMKEKGDIPEGYSVSREKKERFSLILESASTNQTSMYLCASGTWTGGPYEQYFGPGTRLTVT.

As concerns this clone: The CDR3 goes on 3 residues after the read ends, and that part is filled in from the germline J gene. The V and J genes are TRBV19 and TRBJ2-1; TRBD2 agrees at 10 bases. Germline CDR1 reads LNHDA; CDR2 reads SQIVND (reference sequence). This CDR3 region has 14 residues. V gave up 7 bases and J gave up 9 bases; unmatched junction bases: 9. The CDR3 DNA, read in part, is TGTGCCAGTAACATAAAGCGGGGGGGCATTGAG. Residues: CASNIKRGGIE. From start to end, the CDR3 is CASNIKRGGIEQFF.

As concerns this clone: The CDR3 end falls 3 residues outside the read, so it is completed with the germline J gene. The chain has TRBV19 and TRBJ2-2; possibly TRBD1 for D (6 bases). Germline V CDR1 and CDR2: LNHDA, SQIVND (reference sequence). CDR3 length: 14 amino acids. Trimming took 3 bases from V and 6 from J, leaving 11 bases between them. CDR3 DNA (partial): TGTGCCAGTAGTATGGCTAACAGGGCCGGGGAG. Translation: CASSMANRAGE. The full CDR3 protein reads CASSMANRAGELFF.

This clone was recorded a few times. The read terminates 3 residues ahead of where the CDR3 ends, so the germline J gene completes it. The chain couples TRBV5-1 to TRBJ2-7, with 9 bases fitting TRBD1. The CDR3 runs to 15 residues. The J segment lost 5 bases and the V segment lost 0 bases, leaving 6 bases of the junction unmatched. The germline V gene encodes CDR1 SGHRS and CDR2 YFSETQ. CDR3 protein: CASSLDRGRIHEQYF. The sequenced part of the CDR3 DNA is TGCGCCAGCAGCTTGGACAGGGGGCGCATCCACGAG.

This clone showed up many times. The CDR3 end is not reached by the read, which stops 3 residues before it; the germline J gene fills it in. This rearrangement joins TRBV5-5 to TRBJ1-5; possibly TRBD1 for D (6 bases). The germline CDR1 and CDR2 sequences are SGHKS and YYEKEE (reference sequence). Trimming took 0 bases from V and 6 from J, leaving 13 bases between them. The CDR3 sequence is 15 residues long. The sequenced CDR3 bases are TGTGCCAGCAGCTTGGGCAGGGGAGATGGTCAGCCC. It specifies CASSLGRGDGQP. The entire CDR3 protein is CASSLGRGDGQPQHF.

This clone showed up just a few times. Read sequence stops 3 residues before the CDR3 end, and the germline J gene provides the missing end. The V and J genes are TRBV5-1 and TRBJ2-7; TRBD2 matches 14 bases. The germline CDR1 and CDR2 sequences are SGHRS and YFSETQ. The CDR3 loop spans 16 amino acids. J gave up 6 bases and V 2 bases, and 7 bases lay outside the gene matches. The covered CDR3 bases are TGCGCCAGCAGCTTAAGACTAGCGGGAGGGCCTCCCGAG. Translated: CASSLRLAGGPPE. The full CDR3 reads CASSLRLAGGPPEQYF.

There are many counts of this clone. CDR3 bases read: TGCAGTGCTAGAGAATCTCAGTACGTTTATTCCATCACAGATACG. Protein product: CSARESQYVYSITDT. The entire CDR3 protein is CSARESQYVYSITDTQYF. The chain uses TRBV20-1 and TRBJ2-3; D is unresolved. The CDR3 end lies 3 residues beyond the end of the read and is filled in from the germline J gene. The V gene lost 0 bases and the J gene lost 2 bases, with 21 bases spanning the gap. Germline CDR1 DFQATT, CDR2 SNEGSKA (reference sequence). The CDR3 spans 18 residues.

This clone was seen many times. The read comes to an end 3 residues before the CDR3 does, leaving the germline J gene to fill in the end. V gene TRBV11-2 combines with J gene TRBJ2-2; D remains ambiguous. Trimming took 2 bases from V and 6 from J, leaving 7 bases between them. The CDR3 runs 13 residues. Germline assignment: CDR1 SGHAT and CDR2 FQNNGV. The covered CDR3 bases are TGTGCCAGCAGCTTACTAGGCGCCGGGGAG. Translating it yields CASSLLGAGE. In full, the CDR3 reads CASSLLGAGELFF. Looking up the rest from reference TRBV11-2 and TRBJ2-2 gives the full variable domain: EAGVAQSPRYKIIEKRQSVAFWCNPISGHATLYWYQQILGQGPKLLIQFQNNGVVDDSQLPKDRFSAERLKGVDSTLKIQPAKLEDSAVYLCASSLLGAGELFFGEGSRLTVL.

A few counts support this clone. The read comes to an end 3 residues before the CDR3 does, leaving the germline J gene to fill in the end. V usage is TRBV2 and J usage is TRBJ2-6; D is tentatively TRBD1 or TRBD2 (5 bases each). The length of the CDR3 is 14 residues. The germline gives CDR1 SNHLY, CDR2 FYNNEI. The V and J ends lost 4 bases and 4 bases respectively, with 8 bases between them. The DNA read from the CDR3 is TGTGCCAGCAGTGGAGGGGTCGGGGCCAACGTC. This translates into CASSGGVGANV. The complete CDR3 reads CASSGGVGANVLTF.

This clone came up a few times. The read is 3 residues too short to cover the CDR3 end, so that end is filled in from the germline J gene. The V call is TRBV7-6, the J call TRBJ2-5, with TRBD1 identical over 12 bases. The V gene end was trimmed by 5 bases and the J gene end by 5 bases; junction bases not matched to a gene: 9. Per germline, CDR1 SGHVS and CDR2 FNYEAQ. This CDR3 contains 16 residues. The DNA read from the CDR3 is TGTGCCAGCAGCCTAGGGACAGGGGGCCCTCGGGAGACC. This encodes CASSLGTGGPRET. The CDR3, in full, reads CASSLGTGGPRETQYF.

Comment on this clone: The DNA ends 3 residues before the CDR3 does, and the rest of the CDR3 is filled in from the germline J gene. The V and J genes are TRBV18 and TRBJ2-2; 10 bases map to TRBD1. Germline CDR1 and CDR2: KGHSH and LQKENI. The CDR3 length is 14 residues. CDR3 DNA (partial): TGTGCCAGCTCACCAAGGTGGCGGGACAGGGGG. Amino acids: CASSPRWRDRG. The whole CDR3 is CASSPRWRDRGLFF.

This clone was recorded a few times. The read ends 3 residues shy of where the CDR3 ends; the end is completed using the germline J gene. The chain couples TRBV7-2 to TRBJ1-3, with D tentatively TRBD1 (6 bases). Germline V lookup: CDR1 SGHTA, CDR2 FQGNSA. V was clipped by 0 bases and J by 2 bases, with 8 bases between them. This CDR3 is 15 amino acids long. CDR3 protein: CASSLARQAGNTIYF. The CDR3 DNA, read in part, is TGTGCCAGCAGCTTAGCCCGACAGGCTGGAAACACC. The complete variable domain, with remaining parts taken from reference TRBV7-2 and TRBJ1-3, reads GAGVSQSPSNKVTEKGKDVELRCDPISGHTALYWYRQSLGQGLEFLIYFQGNSAPDKSGLPSDRFSAERTGGSVSTLTIQRTQQEDSAVYLCASSLARQAGNTIYFGEGSWLTVV.

As regards this clone: The read finishes 3 residues shy of the CDR3 end, and the germline J gene is used to complete it. V is TRBV11-2 and J is TRBJ2-7; 13 nucleotides line up with TRBD2. The CDR3 totals 15 residues. Unmatched junction bases numbered 3, after V lost 4 bases and J lost 3 bases. CDR1 and CDR2 (germline): SGHAT, FQNNGV. This CDR3 is CASSSGLAGLYEQYF. The DNA read from the CDR3 is TGTGCCAGCAGCTCGGGACTAGCGGGACTCTACGAG.